This T cell receptor beta chain appears in the sequencing data of a study of blood T cell repertoires in COVID-19. Study-level background: Material from acute and convalescent COVID-19 was sourced from the United States, Italy and Spain.

As regards this clone: One junction end disagrees with the germline gene, perhaps due to a read error.

Authors' analysis steps: The assay estimated nucleated cells by amplifying reference gene primers. TCRdb's table, derived via immunoSEQ multiplex PCR, lists solely in-frame clones and lacks some. V, J and clone size are those of that table, while D and trimming were read from the DNA. This table holds about 83,000 clones, around nine tenths found once. CDR1 SQVTM and CDR2 ANQGSEA come from the germline V gene. The CDR3 length is 12 residues. V usage is TRBV29-1 and J usage is TRBJ1-2, with D maybe TRBD1 (5 bases). Sequenced sample: peripheral blood. This TCR was sampled from a man in his sixties with acute or convalescent COVID-19. The CDR3 coding sequence is TGCAGCGTTCAAGACAGAAACTATGGCTACACCTTC. Protein sequence: CSVQDRNYGYTF.